This T cell receptor (beta chain) was sequenced for a study of cytomegalovirus exposure and HLA in healthy donors (TCRdb year 2017). Concerning the study at large: According to a later analysis, the 120 or so validation repertoires were produced on the same platform as the roughly 700 repertoires of the first cohort. The study aimed to test whether cataloging public T cell receptors could reveal signatures of past pathogen exposure. In addition to the first cohort of 666 subjects, a separate validation cohort of 130 or so different subjects was used. To predict cytomegalovirus infection status, the study combined high-throughput TCR immunosequencing, statistical association of individual TCRs with disease status, and machine learning. Study-wide conclusions, independent of this receptor: The authors suggested that the approach could potentially be extended to other disease states and immunological phenotypes. While some public TCRs were present in many individuals, most TCR sequences turned up only very rarely across donors. Three of the identified cytomegalovirus-associated TCR beta chains were confirmed in vitro to be specific for cytomegalovirus antigens. A later analysis had no HLA typing for the validation cohort, so co-occurrence there was scored across all 110 or so repertoires. In both the original and validation cohorts, the classifier was reported to diagnose cytomegalovirus status with high specificity and sensitivity. Of the cluster scores, approximately 95% were above 0 in a later analysis, which found that TCRs clustered in the first cohort also tended to co-occur in the 95 to 150 validation repertoires. The study gave a list of more than 150 TCR beta chains associated with cytomegalovirus.

The CDR3 covers 14 residues, taking in both the cysteine and the phenylalanine. Only the CDR3 DNA is retained, 42 bases long and in frame from the first base. Via the germline V gene (reference sequence), CDR1 is SEHNR and CDR2 FQNEAQ. At the junction V is shortened by 6 bases and J by 0 bases, with 11 bases in between. Concerning this clone itself: Its antigen is not yet known. No clone much larger than this one lies a single base away; base qualities are absent.

Separate from the roughly 650-subject first cohort, the validation cohort of about 120 subjects was the group to which the donors belonged. Library preparation employed the immunoSEQ multiplex PCR assay. Per the original workflow: A statistical classification framework was developed to diagnose cytomegalovirus status using the catalog of TCR beta chain sequences. In TCRdb, the immuneACCESS table is reduced to in-frame sequences with V and J assigned. These tables do not hold every clone; where another copy was compared, an unresolved V gene accounts for under half, and the others remain unexplained. The DNA gave D and trimming, while V, J and clone size come from that table. Across this sample there are 100,000 to 150,000 clones, with around 96% seen only once. About 1.7% of the sample goes to the ten largest clones.

The origin of this receptor is a man aged 18 to 29 in good health and CMV-seronegative. The sequence joins TRBV7-9 to TRBJ2-5, and TRBD1 may be the D gene, going by 6 matching bases. The sequencing input was PBMCs. The DNA is TGTGCCAGCAGATCTACAGGGTACCAAGAGACCCAGTACTTC. Its amino acids are CASRSTGYQETQYF. Here the CDR3 is joined to the reference TRBV7-9 and TRBJ2-5 genes, and the full variable domain is: DTGVSQNPRHKITKRGQNVTFRCDPISEHNRLYWYRQTLGQGPEFLTYFQNEAQLEKSRLLSDRFSAERPKGSFSTLEIQRTEQGDSAMYLCASRSTGYQETQYFGPGTRLLVL.